These T cell receptor beta chains were read from a single sample in a study of cytomegalovirus exposure and HLA in healthy donors. TCRdb's table, derived via immunoSEQ multiplex PCR, lists solely in-frame clones and lacks some. The profile covers 150,000 to 200,000 clones, with 60% to 80% appearing a single time and about 0.91% taken by the ten largest. Sequenced input: PBMCs. Source of these receptors: a woman aged 45-65 years in good health and CMV-seropositive. CDR3s include the opening cysteine and the closing phenylalanine or tryptophan. A D gene is named only where the DNA matches it firmly. The listing skips clone size in some rows; elsewhere it reads once, few, many or a size class.

d_call | clone_size | j_call | v_call | cdr3_aa | cdr3_nt
- | - | TRBJ2-3 | TRBV29-1 | CSVERAFQYF | TGCAGCGTTGAGCGGGCGTTTCAGTATTTT
TRBD1 | - | TRBJ1-5 | TRBV2 | CASSVDRGNQPQHF | TGTGCCAGCAGTGTTGACAGGGGTAATCAGCCCCAGCATTTT
- | few | TRBJ1-5 | TRBV6-1 | CASSGQQNQPQHF | TGTGCCAGCTCAGGGCAGCAAAATCAGCCCCAGCATTTT
- | - | TRBJ1-5 | TRBV2 | CASTPGHRQPQHF | TGTGCCAGCACTCCAGGGCACCGGCAGCCCCAGCATTTT
TRBD1 | - | TRBJ2-1 | TRBV7-9 | CASSFRRDRVDEQFF | TGTGCCAGCAGCTTTCGCCGGGACAGGGTTGATGAGCAGTTCTTC
- | once | TRBJ2-5 | TRBV5-1 | CASSLGSSQETQYF | TGCGCCAGCAGCCTGGGTAGTAGCCAAGAGACCCAGTACTTC
- | - | TRBJ1-1 | TRBV11-2 | CASSTVGQGIGTEAFF | TGTGCCAGCAGCACCGTGGGCCAGGGGATTGGCACTGAAGCTTTCTTT
- | few | TRBJ2-3 | TRBV7-2 | CASSIRQLYTDTQYF | TGTGCCAGCAGCATAAGACAGCTTTACACAGATACGCAGTATTTT
- | - | TRBJ2-3 | TRBV7-3 | CASSLGSALTDTQYF | TGTGCCAGCAGCTTAGGGAGCGCCCTCACAGATACGCAGTATTTT
TRBD1 | few | TRBJ2-7 | TRBV5-4 | CASSTTGQGTTYEQYF | TGTGCCAGCAGCACAACGGGACAGGGGACGACATACGAGCAGTACTTC
TRBD1 | - | TRBJ2-5 | TRBV2 | CASNLGQERTQYF | TGTGCCAGCAATCTGGGACAGGAGAGAACCCAGTACTTC
TRBD2 | few | TRBJ2-3 | TRBV5-4 | CASSLLMASGRADTQYF | TGTGCCAGCAGCCTGCTTATGGCTAGCGGGAGGGCTGATACGCAGTATTTT
- | - | TRBJ2-7 | TRBV19 | CASSPGQNYEQYF | TGTGCCAGTAGCCCGGGACAAAACTACGAGCAGTACTTC
- | - | TRBJ1-5 | TRBV11-2 | CASSLGSYSNQPQHF | TGTGCCAGCAGCTTAGGCAGTTATAGCAATCAGCCCCAGCATTTT
- | - | TRBJ2-1 | TRBV4-1 | CASSPPRVNEQFF | TGCGCCAGCAGCCCCCCACGGGTCAATGAGCAGTTCTTC
TRBD2 | once | TRBJ2-7 | TRBV4-1 | CASSQERRGVFLGPVSYEQYF | TGCGCCAGCAGCCAAGAGCGGCGGGGGGTCTTCTTGGGACCGGTTTCGTACGAGCAGTACTTC
TRBD1 | - | TRBJ2-7 | TRBV6-6 | CASSPGQGSYEQYF | TGTGCCAGCAGTCCGGGACAGGGGTCCTACGAGCAGTACTTC
- | - | TRBJ1-1 | TRBV7-3 | CASSLWANTEAFF | TGTGCCAGCAGCTTATGGGCAAACACTGAAGCTTTCTTT
- | - | TRBJ2-7 | TRBV6-1 | CASSSDASYEQYF | TGTGCCAGCAGTAGCGACGCCTCCTACGAGCAGTACTTC
TRBD2 | - | TRBJ2-5 | TRBV5-8 | CASSYVPGRDQWTQYF | TGTGCCAGCAGCTACGTGCCAGGGAGGGATCAGTGGACCCAGTACTTC
TRBD1 | - | TRBJ1-1 | TRBV5-4 | CASSPQGNDEAFF | TGTGCCAGCAGCCCACAGGGGAATGATGAAGCTTTCTTT
TRBD1 | - | TRBJ1-3 | TRBV10-3 | CAISESPGQLTNGNTIYF | TGTGCCATCAGTGAGTCACCGGGACAGCTGACCAATGGAAACACCATATATTTT
TRBD2 | - | TRBJ2-1 | TRBV18 | CASSRAAGGGNEQFF | TGTGCCAGCTCAAGAGCAGCGGGAGGGGGTAATGAGCAGTTCTTC
- | - | TRBJ1-6 | TRBV6-5 | CASSYSGAIYNSPLHF | TGTGCCAGCAGTTACTCTGGGGCGATCTATAATTCACCCCTCCACTTT
- | - | TRBJ1-3 | TRBV2 | CASSAASSGNTIYF | TGTGCCAGCTCGGCAGCGAGCTCTGGAAACACCATATATTTT
- | - | TRBJ1-1 | TRBV5-4 | CASSLARYSNTEAFF | TGTGCCAGCAGCCTAGCGCGGTATTCCAACACTGAAGCTTTCTTT
TRBD2 | few | TRBJ2-7 | TRBV5-5 | CASSATSRGEVWEEQYF | TGTGCCAGCAGCGCAACCAGTCGGGGGGAGGTATGGGAGGAGCAGTACTTC
- | few | TRBJ1-1 | TRBV6-1 | CASSESVKGEAFF | TGTGCCAGCAGTGAGAGTGTAAAGGGGGAAGCTTTCTTT
- | - | TRBJ2-3 | TRBV4-2 | CASSRNLLGPDTQYF | TGTGCCAGCAGCAGAAATCTCCTTGGGCCAGATACGCAGTATTTT
TRBD2 | - | TRBJ2-2 | TRBV28 | CASTKGEGRAGELFF | TGTGCCAGCACCAAGGGCGAGGGGAGGGCCGGGGAGCTGTTTTTT
TRBD1 | - | TRBJ1-4 | TRBV7-2 | CASSLSRTGTGEKLFF | TGTGCCAGCAGCTTATCGAGGACAGGGACGGGGGAAAAACTGTTTTTT
- | - | TRBJ1-5 | TRBV2 | CASSEASGSGTQHF | TGTGCCAGCAGTGAAGCGTCCGGGTCGGGGACCCAGCATTTT
- | - | TRBJ2-5 | TRBV6-5 | CASSYGPSETQYF | TGTGCCAGCAGTTACGGCCCAAGTGAGACCCAGTACTTC
- | - | TRBJ2-7 | TRBV7-2 | CASSPGHNSEQYF | TGTGCCAGCAGCCCTGGACATAACAGCGAGCAGTACTTC
- | once | TRBJ2-5 | TRBV27 | CASSPLLAADLQETQYF | TGTGCCAGCAGCCCCCTCCTAGCAGCAGACCTCCAAGAGACCCAGTACTTC
- | - | TRBJ2-5 | TRBV5-1 | CASSLAGVHQETQYF | TGCGCCAGCAGCTTGGCGGGGGTCCACCAAGAGACCCAGTACTTC
- | - | TRBJ2-3 | TRBV4-3 | CASSQGRQSTDTQYF | TGCGCCAGCAGCCAAGGCAGACAGTCCACAGATACGCAGTATTTT
TRBD2 | - | TRBJ2-3 | TRBV6-6 | CASSPLAGAITDTQYF | TGTGCCAGCAGTCCGTTAGCGGGGGCCATCACAGATACGCAGTATTTT
TRBD1 | - | TRBJ1-1 | TRBV6-5 | CASTRDSTFTEAFF | TGTGCCAGCACTCGGGACAGCACGTTCACTGAAGCTTTCTTT
TRBD2 | few | TRBJ2-2 | TRBV28 | CASRGSTGGLGELFF | TGTGCCAGCAGGGGATCCACGGGAGGCTTAGGGGAGCTGTTTTTT
TRBD2 | once | TRBJ2-3 | TRBV6-6 | CASYGSGRPPGTQYF | TGTGCCAGCTATGGTAGCGGGAGGCCCCCGGGTACGCAGTATTTT
- | once | TRBJ1-1 | TRBV30 | CASAPGHQAGAFF | TGTGCCTCCGCTCCGGGACATCAGGCCGGAGCTTTCTTT
TRBD1 | - | TRBJ1-2 | TRBV29-1 | CSVQLAGTGITYGYTF | TGCAGCGTTCAGCTCGCCGGGACAGGGATTACCTATGGCTACACCTTC
TRBD1 | - | TRBJ1-4 | TRBV4-1 | CASSPPGGQGNEKLFF | TGCGCCAGCAGCCCCCCTGGGGGACAGGGGAATGAAAAACTGTTTTTT
- | - | TRBJ1-2 | TRBV18 | CASSPEEEKGYTF | TGTGCCAGCTCACCAGAAGAGGAAAAGGGCTACACCTTC
- | - | TRBJ1-2 | TRBV5-6 | CASSVQLNYGYTF | TGTGCCAGCAGCGTGCAGTTAAACTATGGCTACACCTTC
TRBD1 | few | TRBJ1-1 | TRBV2 | CASSGVPDRVTEAFF | TGTGCCAGCAGCGGGGTCCCTGACAGGGTCACTGAAGCTTTCTTT
- | - | TRBJ1-1 | TRBV4-1 | CASSQGLTEAFF | TGCGCCAGCAGCCAAGGACTCACTGAAGCTTTCTTT
TRBD2 | - | TRBJ2-5 | TRBV7-2 | CASSPSAGGETQYF | TGTGCCAGCAGCCCCTCGGCGGGAGGGGAGACCCAGTACTTC
TRBD1 | - | TRBJ2-1 | TRBV7-2 | CASSTGTGTYNEQFF | TGTGCCAGCAGCACCGGGACAGGAACCTACAATGAGCAGTTCTTC
- | - | TRBJ1-2 | TRBV19 | CASSTVHGYTF | TGTGCCAGTAGTACCGTTCATGGCTACACCTTC
TRBD2 | - | TRBJ2-3 | TRBV6-1 | CASSPGGSTDTQYF | TGTGCCAGCAGCCCGGGAGGGAGCACAGATACGCAGTATTTT
- | - | TRBJ1-1 | TRBV14 | CASSQEWGPAEAFF | TGTGCCAGCAGCCAAGAATGGGGGCCAGCTGAAGCTTTCTTT
- | - | TRBJ2-1 | TRBV6-5 | CASSWRRVRGNEQFF | TGTGCCAGCAGTTGGCGCAGGGTGCGCGGCAATGAGCAGTTCTTC
TRBD2 | - | TRBJ2-7 | TRBV2 | CATRIGTSGEQYF | TGTGCCACCCGGATAGGGACTAGCGGCGAGCAGTACTTC
- | - | TRBJ1-4 | TRBV6-6 | CASSPNRQDLNEKLFF | TGTGCCAGCAGTCCGAATCGACAGGACCTTAATGAAAAACTGTTTTTT
- | - | TRBJ2-2 | TRBV5-4 | CASSLVKASGTGELFF | TGTGCCAGCAGCTTAGTTAAAGCGTCGGGCACCGGGGAGCTGTTTTTT
- | - | TRBJ2-7 | TRBV19 | CASRGQGYEQYF | TGTGCCAGTAGGGGGCAGGGCTACGAGCAGTACTTC
TRBD1 | - | TRBJ2-6 | TRBV18 | CASSPVGTGISGANVLTF | TGTGCCAGCTCACCAGTCGGGACAGGGATCTCTGGGGCCAACGTCCTGACTTTC